The clone carrying this T cell receptor (beta chain) has ten or more counts. The read gets to within 3 residues of the CDR3 end, and the germline J gene fills in the rest. This specimen comes from a study of T cell clonality in common variable immunodeficiency. Trimming shortened V by 6 bases and J by 5 bases, and 19 bases separated the two germline ends. Germline CDR1 and CDR2: SQVTM and ANQGSEA. The CDR3 length is 14 residues. Generated by immunoSEQ multiplex PCR, the TCRdb table keeps only in-frame clones and is missing some. This repertoire lists tens of thousands of clones without singletons; 2% to 2.5% sits in the top ten.

The sequencing input was peripheral blood mononuclear cells. The V and J genes are TRBV29-1 and TRBJ2-5; maybe TRBD2 (5 bases). The source of this sequence is a person between 18 and 75 years old in good health. The sequenced part of the CDR3 DNA is TGCAGCGTCGAGGGCCCAAGGGTTGGCGAGACC. Translated, it gives CSVEGPRVGET. The whole CDR3 reads CSVEGPRVGETQYF.